Listed below are T cell receptor beta chains from one sample, sequenced in a study of T cell repertoires in cytomegalovirus infection. TCRdb analysed the reads with MiXCR anew, one entry per CDR3 protein. Of approximately 140,000 distinct CDR3 sequences in the sample, 6.5% are singletons; the top ten hold roughly 18%. The specimen sequenced was PBMCs. The receptors come from a human donor in good health (CMV status not recorded). Some clones in this sample may be carry-over from other donors' samples. Each CDR3 is given with its conserved first and last residue.

V gene	J gene	CDR3 protein
TRBV7-9	TRBJ2-7	CASSFFQGYEQYF
TRBV7-2	TRBJ2-3	CASSLAPSGTTQYF
TRBV7-2	TRBJ1-1	CASSLGGTLAFF
TRBV7-6	TRBJ1-4	CASSTLRDRNEKLFF
TRBV19	TRBJ2-5	CASSIRVYPQETQYF
TRBV6-6	TRBJ1-1	CASTQDAVFF
TRBV29-1	TRBJ2-6	CSVFTRDSPLRGANVLTF
TRBV7-8	TRBJ1-2	CASSSDRGEGSYGYTF
TRBV5-1	TRBJ2-1	CASSLGGHEQFF
TRBV20-1	TRBJ1-1	CSAREGGTAFF
TRBV7-2	TRBJ2-1	CASSLGSGAGYNEQFF
TRBV7-2	TRBJ2-2	CASSLARGQGLVTGELFF
TRBV12-3/TRBV12-4	TRBJ1-6	CASSWGQEFNSPLHF
TRBV20-1	TRBJ2-1	CSARGGFYNEQFF
TRBV29-1	TRBJ1-3	CSASGTGGNTIYF
TRBV6-1	TRBJ2-7	CASRPPLRAKGYEQYF
TRBV7-9	TRBJ2-3	CASSPDLPTDTQYF
TRBV4-2	TRBJ2-5	CASSQHTVQETQYF
TRBV12-3/TRBV12-4	TRBJ1-5	CASSLYVDSNQPQHF
TRBV7-9	TRBJ2-5	CASSYGGGKETQYF
TRBV7-9	TRBJ2-1	CASSLFLLAVGNEQFF
TRBV7-8	TRBJ1-3	CASSLGDTGNTIYF
TRBV6-5	TRBJ2-1	CASSYAEVSNEQFF
TRBV7-9	TRBJ2-7	CASSSTRVLLSYEQYF
TRBV27	TRBJ2-2	CASSSNYVTGELFF
TRBV7-2	TRBJ2-5	CASSLVGTGGAGETQYF
TRBV19	TRBJ1-5	CASTLDRGKQPQHF
TRBV19	TRBJ1-2	CASSTSAGTGVGYTF
TRBV7-2	TRBJ2-7	CASSLARTRGASSYEQYF
TRBV5-6	TRBJ2-6	CASSSYSSGANVLTF
TRBV29-1	TRBJ2-5	CSVGTGETQYF
TRBV11-2	TRBJ2-7	CASSSTGGTMSEQYF
TRBV20-1	TRBJ1-6	CSFAGQGALNSPLHF
TRBV7-9	TRBJ1-3	CASSSSQGIPGNTIYF
TRBV7-2	TRBJ2-7	CASSTGTPGYEQYF
TRBV9	TRBJ1-6	CASSPRDREDSPLHF
TRBV7-9	TRBJ1-3	CASTLRGTGGNTIYF
TRBV7-9	TRBJ2-7	CASGQGSNEQYF
TRBV29-1	TRBJ2-6	CSVGDSLPSGANVLTF
TRBV5-6	TRBJ1-1	CASSLFGGSAGEAFF